A single TCR beta chain is shown here with its context. Its antigen remains unidentified. Trimming shortened V by 3 bases and J by 0 bases, and 8 bases separated the two germline ends. This CDR3 contains 14 residues. Germline loops: CDR1 KGHSH, CDR2 LQKENI. These data originate in a study of CD8 T cells in ankylosing spondylitis. TCRdb used MiXCR to reprocess the 5' RACE reads, holding one entry per CDR3 protein. The sample contains about 480,000 distinct CDR3 sequences, about a sixth of which appear only once. Findings of the study overall: Several highly homologous variants made up a TCR beta motif, and this motif appeared characteristic of ankylosing spondylitis blood. Matched synovial fluid from ankylosing spondylitis patients was reported to be enriched for disease-linked clones.

Sequenced material: blood, either unsorted or a sorted T cell fraction (not recorded which). This clonotype originated in a male donor with ankylosing spondylitis. The gene calls are TRBV18 and TRBJ1-1, with a weak D call TRBD1 (5 bases). CDR3 loop: CASSPRQMNTEAFF. In nucleotides, the CDR3 is TGTGCCAGCTCACCGAGACAGATGAACACTGAAGCTTTCTTT.